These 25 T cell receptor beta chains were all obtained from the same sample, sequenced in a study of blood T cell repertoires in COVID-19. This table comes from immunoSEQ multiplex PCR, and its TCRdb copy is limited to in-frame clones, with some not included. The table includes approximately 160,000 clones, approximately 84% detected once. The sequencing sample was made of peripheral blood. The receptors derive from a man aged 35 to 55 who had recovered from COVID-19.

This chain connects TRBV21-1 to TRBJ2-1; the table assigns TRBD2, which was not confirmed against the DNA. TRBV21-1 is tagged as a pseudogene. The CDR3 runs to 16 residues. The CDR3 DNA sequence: TGTGCCAGCAGCAGACCTAGCGGGAATCAAATCAATGAGCAGTTCTTC. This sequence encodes CASSRPSGNQINEQFF.

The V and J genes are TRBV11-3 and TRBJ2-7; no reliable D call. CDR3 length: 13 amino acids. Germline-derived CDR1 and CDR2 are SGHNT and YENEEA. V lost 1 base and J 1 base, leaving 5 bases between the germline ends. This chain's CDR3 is CASSLGISYEQYF. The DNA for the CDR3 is TGTGCCAGCAGCTTAGGTATTTCCTACGAGCAGTACTTC.

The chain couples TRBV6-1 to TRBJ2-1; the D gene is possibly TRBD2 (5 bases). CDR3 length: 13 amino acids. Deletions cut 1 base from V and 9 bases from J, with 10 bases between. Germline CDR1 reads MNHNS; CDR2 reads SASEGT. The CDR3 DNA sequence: TGTGCCAGCAGTGAAGTTGGGAGCACTGAGCAGTTCTTC. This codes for CASSEVGSTEQFF.

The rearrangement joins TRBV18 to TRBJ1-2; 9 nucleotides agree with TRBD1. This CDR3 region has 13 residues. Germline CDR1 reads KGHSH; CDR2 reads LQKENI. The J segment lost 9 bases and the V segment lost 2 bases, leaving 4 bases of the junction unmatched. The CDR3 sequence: CASSPGTGSSYTF. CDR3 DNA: TGTGCCAGCTCACCAGGGACAGGGAGTAGCTACACCTTC.

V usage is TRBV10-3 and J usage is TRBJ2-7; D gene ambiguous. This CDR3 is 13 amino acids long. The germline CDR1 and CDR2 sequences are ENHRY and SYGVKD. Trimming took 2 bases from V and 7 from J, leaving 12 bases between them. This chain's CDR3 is CAISELSPLEQYF. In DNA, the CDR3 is TGTGCCATCAGTGAGCTAAGCCCACTGGAGCAGTACTTC.

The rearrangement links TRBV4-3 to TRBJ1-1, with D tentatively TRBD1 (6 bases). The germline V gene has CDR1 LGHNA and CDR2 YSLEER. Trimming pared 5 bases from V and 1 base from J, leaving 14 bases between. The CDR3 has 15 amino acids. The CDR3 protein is CASSLTGPGNTEAFF. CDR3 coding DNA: TGCGCCAGCAGCTTGACAGGTCCCGGGAACACTGAAGCTTTCTTT.

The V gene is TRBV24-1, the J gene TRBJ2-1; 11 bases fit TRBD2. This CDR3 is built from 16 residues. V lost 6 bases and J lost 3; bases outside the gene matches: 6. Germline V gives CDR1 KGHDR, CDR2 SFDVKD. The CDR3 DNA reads TGTGCCACCAGTCGCCGAGGGACTAGCGGCTACAATGAGCAGTTCTTC. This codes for CATSRRGTSGYNEQFF.

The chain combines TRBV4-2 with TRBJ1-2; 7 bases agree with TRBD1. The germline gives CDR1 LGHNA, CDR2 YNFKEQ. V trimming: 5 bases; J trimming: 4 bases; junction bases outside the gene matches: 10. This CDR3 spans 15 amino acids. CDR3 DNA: TGTGCCAGCAGCGCGCGGGACAGCGGCCTCTATGGCTACACCTTC. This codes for CASSARDSGLYGYTF.

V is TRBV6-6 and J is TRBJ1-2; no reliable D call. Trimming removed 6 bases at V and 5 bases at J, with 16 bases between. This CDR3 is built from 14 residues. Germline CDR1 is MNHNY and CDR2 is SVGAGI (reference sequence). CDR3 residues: CASSPPSHLYGYTF. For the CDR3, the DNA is TGTGCCAGCAGCCCTCCTTCACACCTTTATGGCTACACCTTC.

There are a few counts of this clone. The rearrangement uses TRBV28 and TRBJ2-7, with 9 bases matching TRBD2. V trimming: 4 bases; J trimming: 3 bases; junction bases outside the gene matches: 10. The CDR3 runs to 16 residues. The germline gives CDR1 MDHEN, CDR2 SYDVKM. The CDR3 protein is CASSSRRAGGIYEQYF. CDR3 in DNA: TGTGCCAGCAGTTCTCGCCGTGCGGGGGGGATCTACGAGCAGTACTTC.

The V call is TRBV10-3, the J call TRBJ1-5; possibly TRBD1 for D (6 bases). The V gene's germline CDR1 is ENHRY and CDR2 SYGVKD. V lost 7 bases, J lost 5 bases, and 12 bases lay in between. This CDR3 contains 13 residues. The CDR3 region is CAINNRVDQPQHF. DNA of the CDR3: TGTGCCATCAATAACAGGGTTGATCAGCCCCAGCATTTT.

This CDR3 is CASSGTVQETQYF. The CDR3 region has the DNA TGTGCCAGCAGTGGGACAGTCCAAGAGACCCAGTACTTC. The chain carries TRBV28 and TRBJ2-5, with 7 bases aligning to TRBD1. In germline, CDR1 is MDHEN, CDR2 SYDVKM. V trimming: 5 bases; J trimming: 1 base; junction bases outside the gene matches: 1. This CDR3 region has 13 residues.

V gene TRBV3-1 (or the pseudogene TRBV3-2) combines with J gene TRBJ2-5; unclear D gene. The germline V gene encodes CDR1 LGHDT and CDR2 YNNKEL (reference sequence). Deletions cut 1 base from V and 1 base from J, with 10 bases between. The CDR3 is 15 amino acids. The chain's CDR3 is CASSQAIRGQETQYF. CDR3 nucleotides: TGTGCCAGCAGCCAAGCGATACGAGGCCAAGAGACCCAGTACTTC.

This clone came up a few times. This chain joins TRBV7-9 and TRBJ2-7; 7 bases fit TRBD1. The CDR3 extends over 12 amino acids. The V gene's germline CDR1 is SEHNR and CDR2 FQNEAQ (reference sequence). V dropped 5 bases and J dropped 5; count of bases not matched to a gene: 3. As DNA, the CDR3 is TGTGCCAGCAGCCGCACAGGGGACGAGCAGTACTTC. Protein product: CASSRTGDEQYF.

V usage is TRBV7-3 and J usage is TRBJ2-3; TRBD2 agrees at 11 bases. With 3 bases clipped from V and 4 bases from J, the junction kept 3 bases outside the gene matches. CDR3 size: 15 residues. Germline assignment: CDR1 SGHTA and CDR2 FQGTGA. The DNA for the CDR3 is TGTGCCAGCAGCTTTAGCGGGGGGGCCCCAGATACGCAGTATTTT. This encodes CASSFSGGAPDTQYF.

The CDR3 nucleotides are TGTGCCAGCAGGGCAACCAAAGGACAGGGTCAATCCTACGAGCAGTACTTC. Translating it yields CASRATKGQGQSYEQYF. The rearrangement links TRBV9 to TRBJ2-7, with 8 bases matching TRBD1. This CDR3 has 17 amino acids. Germline V CDR1 and CDR2: SGDLS, YYNGEE. J lost 1 base, V lost 5 bases, and 14 bases had no gene match.

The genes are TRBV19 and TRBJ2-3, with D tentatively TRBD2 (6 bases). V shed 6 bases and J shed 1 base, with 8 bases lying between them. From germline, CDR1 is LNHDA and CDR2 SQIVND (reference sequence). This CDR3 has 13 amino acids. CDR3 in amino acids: CASSGSGTDTQYF. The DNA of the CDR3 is TGTGCCAGTAGCGGGAGTGGCACAGATACGCAGTATTTT.

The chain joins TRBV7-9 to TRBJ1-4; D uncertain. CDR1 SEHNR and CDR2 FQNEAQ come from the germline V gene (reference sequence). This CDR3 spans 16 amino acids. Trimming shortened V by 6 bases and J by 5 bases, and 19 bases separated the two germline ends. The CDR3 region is CASSQMGALANEKLFF. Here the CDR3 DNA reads TGTGCCAGCAGTCAGATGGGAGCATTGGCGAATGAAAAACTGTTTTTT.

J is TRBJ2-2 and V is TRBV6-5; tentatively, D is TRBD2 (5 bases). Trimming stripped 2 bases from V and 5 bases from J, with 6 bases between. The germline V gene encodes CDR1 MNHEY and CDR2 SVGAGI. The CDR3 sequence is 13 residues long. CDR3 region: CASSYEGTGELFF. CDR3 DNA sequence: TGTGCCAGCAGTTACGAGGGAACCGGGGAGCTGTTTTTT.

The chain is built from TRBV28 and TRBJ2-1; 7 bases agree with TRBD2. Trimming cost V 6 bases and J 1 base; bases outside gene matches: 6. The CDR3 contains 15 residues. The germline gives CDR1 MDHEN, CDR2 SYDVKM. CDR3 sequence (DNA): TGTGCCAGCAGCCTCTCTAGCGGTTCCTACAATGAGCAGTTCTTC. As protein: CASSLSSGSYNEQFF.

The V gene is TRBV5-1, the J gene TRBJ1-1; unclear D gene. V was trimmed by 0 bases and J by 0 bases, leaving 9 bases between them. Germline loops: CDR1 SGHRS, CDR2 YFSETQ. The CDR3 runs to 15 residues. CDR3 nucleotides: TGCGCCAGCAGCTTGGGGACTTGGGTGAACACTGAAGCTTTCTTT. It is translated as CASSLGTWVNTEAFF.

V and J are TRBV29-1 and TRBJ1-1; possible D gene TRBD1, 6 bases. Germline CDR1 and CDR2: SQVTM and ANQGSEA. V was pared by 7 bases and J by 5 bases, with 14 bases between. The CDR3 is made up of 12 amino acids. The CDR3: CSATRGRTEAFF. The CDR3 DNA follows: TGCAGCGCCACCAGGGGTCGGACTGAAGCTTTCTTT.

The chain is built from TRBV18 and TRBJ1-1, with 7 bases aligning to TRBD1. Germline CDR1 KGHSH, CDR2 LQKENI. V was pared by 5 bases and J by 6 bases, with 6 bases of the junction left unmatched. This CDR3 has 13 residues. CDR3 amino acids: CASSSTGSAEAFF. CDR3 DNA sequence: TGTGCCAGCTCATCGACAGGGTCCGCTGAAGCTTTCTTT.

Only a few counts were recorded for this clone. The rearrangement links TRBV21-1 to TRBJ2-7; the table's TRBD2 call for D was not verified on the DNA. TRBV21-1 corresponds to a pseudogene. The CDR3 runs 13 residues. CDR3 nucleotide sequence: TGTGCCAGCTGTAGCGGGGGGGCGTACGAGCAGTACTTC. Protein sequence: CASCSGGAYEQYF.

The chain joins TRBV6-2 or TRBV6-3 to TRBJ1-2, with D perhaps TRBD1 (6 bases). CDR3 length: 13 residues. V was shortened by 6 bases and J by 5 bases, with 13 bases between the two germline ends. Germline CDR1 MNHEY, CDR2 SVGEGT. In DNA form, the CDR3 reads TGTGCCAGCAGCCCGACAGGCGCGTATGGCTACACCTTC. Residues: CASSPTGAYGYTF.